The source of this T cell receptor beta chain is a study of shared clonotypes between healthy human individuals. Sequenced by immunoSEQ multiplex PCR; TCRdb stores in-frame clones only, minus some. The data hold approximately 640,000 clones, with about 90% observed a single time. Between the trimmed V and J ends, which lost 5 bases and 3 bases, there was a span of 13 bases. The CDR3 loop spans 15 amino acids. Germline V gene lookup returns CDR1 MNHEY and CDR2 SMNVEV (reference sequence). The CD8 memory fraction combined CD45RO+ cells with TemRA cells (CCR7-negative CD45RA+). This clonotype was sampled from a man between 18 and 29 years old in good health. Some clones in this sample may be carry-over from other donors' samples. Source material: memory CD8+ T cells from PBMCs. The sample's subset: CD45RO+ cells pooled with CCR7-negative TemRA cells. The V gene is TRBV27, the J gene TRBJ1-4, with a possible D match to TRBD1 (5 bases). The CDR3 here is CASSPRVGANEKLFF. The CDR3 nucleotides are TGTGCCAGCAGTCCCAGGGTGGGAGCTAATGAAAAACTGTTTTTT.